The T cell receptor beta chain under discussion was sequenced for a study of response to subunit inactivated influenza vaccine. Regarding the study as a whole: With each seasonal influenza vaccination, the authors suggested, few new T cells are recruited.

Between the trimmed V and J ends, which lost 2 bases and 0 bases, there was a span of 16 bases. Germline CDR1 is SGHTA and CDR2 is FQGNSA. This CDR3 comprises 17 residues. TCRdb reprocessed the RT-PCR reads via MiXCR and lists one record per CDR3 protein. The table lists 250,000 to 350,000 distinct CDR3 sequences, approximately 23% of them singletons. As for this clonotype: Its target is unknown.

The material was PBMCs from blood, obtained 21 months after vaccination. The chain is built from TRBV7-2 and TRBJ2-5; D perhaps matches TRBD1 (7 bases). This TCR derives from a man aged 45 to 70 who received an inactivated influenza vaccine. The DNA for the CDR3 is TGTGCCAGCAGCTTATGGAGGGGGCAGGGACACCAAGAGACCCAGTACTTC. It specifies CASSLWRGQGHQETQYF.